This TCR beta chain was recovered during a study of T cell responses to AZD1222 COVID-19 vaccine. About the study: Second doses at about 4 or about 12 weeks were pooled. Study results and caveats: It should be noted that donors were predominantly white British and more often female, and clonal diversity was possibly underestimated. Along spike, vaccine-associated CD4 TCRs were found throughout, with dominance at 160-218 and 743-854.

Remarks on this clone: Its antigen is not known.

Per germline, CDR1 MNHEY and CDR2 SMNVEV (reference sequence). Trimming cost V 5 bases and J 4 bases, with 6 bases left between them. The CDR3 consists of 12 residues. Clones were read by immunoSEQ multiplex PCR, and TCRdb kept only the in-frame ones, dropping some. Among 170,000 or so clones listed, roughly 90% were seen once. The chain joins TRBV27 to TRBJ2-1; D gene uncertain. The sequences come from peripheral blood, collected on day 0 of AZD1222 vaccination. The receptor comes from an adult in good health. CDR3 nucleotide sequence: TGTGCCAGCAGTAGTAGGTACAATGAGCAGTTCTTC. It specifies CASSSRYNEQFF.